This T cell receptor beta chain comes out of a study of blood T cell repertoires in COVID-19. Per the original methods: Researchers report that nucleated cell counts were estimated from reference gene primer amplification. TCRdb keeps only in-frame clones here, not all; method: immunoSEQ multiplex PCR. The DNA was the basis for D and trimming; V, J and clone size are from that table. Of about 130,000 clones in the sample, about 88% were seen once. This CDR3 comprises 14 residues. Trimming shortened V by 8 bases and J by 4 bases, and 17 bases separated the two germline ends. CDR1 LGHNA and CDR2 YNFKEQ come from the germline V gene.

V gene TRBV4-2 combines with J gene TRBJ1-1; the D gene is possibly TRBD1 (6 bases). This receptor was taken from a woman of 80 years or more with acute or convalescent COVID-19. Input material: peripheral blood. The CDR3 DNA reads TGTGCCAGCGCCCCCGGGGGGGCCAGCACTGAAGCTTTCTTT. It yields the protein CASAPGGASTEAFF.